Listed below are T cell receptor beta chains from one sample, sequenced in a study of T cells in Graves' hyperthyroidism and ophthalmopathy. TCRdb redid the calling of the multiplex PCR reads with MiXCR, one entry per CDR3 protein. The repertoire holds fewer than 250,000 distinct CDR3 sequences, with around 24% as singletons. Sequencing used blood. The source of these receptors is a middle-aged woman with Graves' ophthalmopathy. Both conserved end residues are part of each CDR3. The order of the fields is D gene, V gene, J gene, clone size, CDR3 protein, CDR3 DNA. A D gene is named only where the DNA matches it firmly. Expanded clones get a size class; other rows say once, few or many, or leave the size out.

-	TRBV6-5	TRBJ2-7	many	CASSYSTQVEQYF	TGTGCCAGCAGTTACTCGACCCAGGTCGAGCAGTACTTC
TRBD1	TRBV19	TRBJ1-2	many	CASSIDRGPNYGYTF	TGTGCCAGTAGTATCGACAGGGGGCCCAACTATGGCTACACCTTC
-	TRBV28	TRBJ2-7	-	CASSSGFYEQYF	TGTGCCAGCAGTTCGGGATTCTACGAGCAGTACTTC
-	TRBV12-3/TRBV12-4	TRBJ2-7	many	CASSFDRTYEQYF	TGTGCCAGCAGTTTTGACAGAACCTACGAGCAGTACTTC
-	TRBV12-3/TRBV12-4	TRBJ1-2	-	CASLGGGQFYGYTF	TGTGCCAGCCTCGGAGGTGGGCAGTTCTATGGCTACACCTTC
TRBD1	TRBV12-3/TRBV12-4	TRBJ2-5	many	CASSLGQGAKETQYF	TGTGCCAGCAGTTTAGGCCAGGGGGCGAAAGAGACCCAGTACTTC
TRBD1	TRBV19	TRBJ1-2	many	CASTRLDRTHYGYTF	TGTGCCAGTACCAGATTGGACAGGACCCACTATGGCTACACCTTC
-	TRBV20-1	TRBJ1-5	many	CSASGQGNQPQHF	TGCAGTGCTAGCGGGCAGGGGAATCAGCCCCAGCATTTT
-	TRBV28	TRBJ1-5	many	CASDGGGNQPQHF	TGTGCCAGTGACGGGGGGGGAAATCAGCCCCAGCATTTT
-	TRBV7-6	TRBJ2-2	many	CASSLVQENTGELFF	TGTGCCAGCAGCTTAGTACAGGAGAACACCGGGGAGCTGTTTTTT
-	TRBV12-3/TRBV12-4	TRBJ1-1	-	CASSLKSLPGTEAFF	TGTGCCAGCAGTTTAAAGTCCCTGCCTGGTACTGAAGCTTTCTTT
-	TRBV28	TRBJ2-2	many	CASSSNNLAPNTGELLF	TGTGCCAGCAGTTCCAATAACCTAGCGCCGAACACCGGGGAGCTGCTTTTT
-	TRBV6-5	TRBJ1-1	many	CASTLPGRTEAFF	TGTGCCAGCACTTTACCAGGGAGAACTGAAGCTTTCTTT
-	TRBV9	TRBJ1-1	many	CASSVGGKMNTEAFF	TGTGCCAGCAGCGTAGGAGGTAAAATGAACACTGAAGCTTTCTTT
-	TRBV28	TRBJ1-1	-	CASSYSRMNTEAFF	TGTGCCAGCAGTTACAGCAGAATGAACACTGAAGCTTTCTTT
-	TRBV7-3	TRBJ2-2	many	CASSLVAATLAGELFF	TGTGCCAGCAGCTTAGTTGCCGCCACCTTGGCCGGGGAGCTGTTTTTT
TRBD2	TRBV6-2/TRBV6-3	TRBJ2-6	-	CASGGVPLSGANVLTF	TGTGCCAGCGGGGGGGTACCGCTCTCTGGGGCCAACGTCCTGACTTTC
-	TRBV9	TRBJ1-3	many	CASSVGGGRTGNTIYF	TGTGCCAGCAGCGTAGGTGGGGGTCGTACTGGAAACACCATATATTTT
-	TRBV12-3/TRBV12-4	TRBJ1-3	-	CASSGGPPAEGNTIYF	TGTGCCAGCAGCGGGGGACCCCCGGCGGAGGGAAACACCATATATTTT
-	TRBV15	TRBJ1-5	many	CATSKQGNQPQHF	TGTGCCACCAGCAAACAGGGTAATCAGCCCCAGCATTTT
TRBD2	TRBV20-1	TRBJ2-7	-	CSVEASGRYEQYF	TGCAGTGTGGAGGCTAGCGGGAGGTACGAGCAGTACTTC
-	TRBV10-3	TRBJ1-1	-	CAISGRVNTEAFF	TGTGCCATCAGTGGAAGGGTGAACACTGAAGCTTTCTTT
-	TRBV7-3	TRBJ2-3	many	CASSSPPDTQYF	TGTGCCAGCAGCTCCCCTCCGGATACGCAGTATTTT
TRBD1	TRBV12-3/TRBV12-4	TRBJ2-5	few	CASSWDRGQEETQYF	TGTGCCAGCAGTTGGGACAGGGGGCAAGAAGAGACCCAGTACTTC
-	TRBV9	TRBJ2-2	many	CASSVVGRTGELFF	TGTGCCAGCAGCGTAGTAGGGCGCACCGGGGAGCTGTTTTTT
-	TRBV14	TRBJ2-7	many	CASSHPEYEQYF	TGTGCCAGCAGCCACCCGGAGTACGAGCAGTACTTC
-	TRBV12-5	TRBJ1-1	-	CASGPSTENTEAFF	TGTGCTAGTGGCCCCTCGACAGAAAACACTGAAGCTTTCTTT
-	TRBV12-3/TRBV12-4	TRBJ1-2	-	CASSLYGRTHGYTF	TGTGCCAGCAGTTTATATGGCAGGACCCATGGCTACACCTTC
-	TRBV5-1	TRBJ1-2	-	CASRSGPVANYGYTF	TGCGCCAGCAGGTCGGGACCGGTAGCTAACTATGGCTACACCTTC
TRBD2	TRBV2	TRBJ2-3	many	CASSEPGSGRVSGTDTQYF	TGTGCCAGCAGTGAGCCTGGTAGCGGGAGGGTTTCTGGTACAGATACGCAGTATTTT
-	TRBV12-3/TRBV12-4	TRBJ1-1	-	CASSPTVGTEAFF	TGTGCCAGCAGTCCCACCGTGGGCACTGAAGCTTTCTTT
TRBD1	TRBV28	TRBJ1-2	-	CASSSLGTEGDDGYTF	TGTGCCAGCAGTTCCCTCGGGACAGAGGGGGACGATGGTTACACCTTC
TRBD1	TRBV29-1	TRBJ2-7	-	CSVRTGNGQYF	TGCAGCGTCCGGACAGGCAATGGGCAGTACTTC
TRBD1	TRBV6-1	TRBJ2-5	many	CASRTGKTQYF	TGTGCCAGCAGGACAGGGAAGACCCAGTACTTC
-	TRBV6-1	TRBJ1-2	-	CASRLLPDSKVGGYTF	TGTGCCAGCAGACTTCTCCCGGACAGTAAAGTTGGAGGCTACACCTTC
TRBD2	TRBV6-1	TRBJ2-7	-	CASHVTSGTYEQYF	TGTGCCAGCCACGTGACTAGCGGGACCTACGAGCAGTACTTC
TRBD1	TRBV10-3	TRBJ1-2	once	CAISGRTGSNYGYTF	TGTGCCATCAGTGGAAGGACAGGGTCTAACTATGGCTACACCTTC
TRBD1	TRBV12-3/TRBV12-4	TRBJ2-7	few	CASSPGDRGSYEQYF	TGTGCCAGCAGCCCAGGGGACAGGGGCTCCTACGAGCAGTACTTC
TRBD2	TRBV12-3/TRBV12-4	TRBJ2-7	many	CASSPRTSGVYEQYF	TGTGCCAGCAGTCCCCGGACTAGCGGGGTCTACGAGCAGTACTTC
TRBD2	TRBV24-1	TRBJ2-5	-	CATSESGSLEETQYF	TGTGCCACCAGTGAGAGCGGGAGCTTGGAAGAGACCCAGTACTTC
-	TRBV15	TRBJ2-2	-	CATSSSTGELFF	TGTGCCACCAGCAGTTCCACCGGGGAGCTGTTTTTT
-	TRBV20-1	TRBJ2-7	-	CSASTGYYEQYF	TGCAGTGCCTCGACAGGATACTACGAGCAGTACTTC
-	TRBV12-3/TRBV12-4	TRBJ1-5	many	CASSRRFYSNQPQHF	TGTGCCAGCAGCCGACGGTTCTATAGCAATCAGCCCCAGCATTTT
TRBD2	TRBV6-1	TRBJ2-7	many	CASLSGVEQYF	TGTGCCAGCCTTAGCGGGGTCGAGCAGTACTTC
-	TRBV15	TRBJ2-5	-	CATSRDVGRFQETQYF	TGTGCCACCAGCAGAGATGTGGGACGCTTTCAAGAGACCCAGTACTTC
-	TRBV7-2	TRBJ1-2	many	CASSLGRAGNYGYTF	TGTGCCAGCAGCTTAGGCAGGGCAGGAAACTATGGCTACACCTTC
TRBD2	TRBV19	TRBJ2-2	-	CASSSWLLAGGPGELFF	TGTGCCAGTAGTTCGTGGCTACTAGCGGGAGGGCCCGGGGAGCTGTTTTTT
TRBD1	TRBV2	TRBJ2-7	many	CASSWDRDSYEQYF	TGTGCCAGCAGTTGGGACAGAGACTCCTACGAGCAGTACTTC
-	TRBV28	TRBJ2-7	many	CASSLVGGYYEQYF	TGTGCCAGCAGTTTAGTGGGCGGATACTACGAGCAGTACTTC
-	TRBV18	TRBJ2-5	many	CASPDQRETQYF	TGTGCCAGCCCCGACCAGCGAGAGACCCAGTACTTC
-	TRBV6-2/TRBV6-3	TRBJ2-5	-	CASSYRGPLGSETQYF	TGTGCCAGCAGTTACCGTGGACCCCTCGGTTCGGAGACCCAGTACTTC
-	TRBV14	TRBJ2-7	few	CASSQELAFNEQYF	TGTGCCAGCAGCCAAGAATTAGCGTTCAACGAGCAGTACTTC
-	TRBV12-3/TRBV12-4	TRBJ2-5	many	CASSFGETQYF	TGTGCCAGCAGTTTTGGAGAGACCCAGTACTTC
-	TRBV5-1	TRBJ2-7	few	CASSLEQEPEQYF	TGCGCCAGCAGCTTGGAGCAGGAGCCCGAGCAGTACTTC